This T cell receptor (beta chain) came from a study of blood T cell repertoires in COVID-19. As for the study in general: Acute-phase and convalescent COVID-19 samples originated in the United States, Italy and Spain. Sample material is recorded as cDNA or gDNA derived from T cells, B-cell-depleted T cells, or PBMCs.

CDR1 and CDR2 (germline): SGHNT, YENEEA. The CDR3 is 14 residues long. V was trimmed by 4 bases and J by 1 base, leaving 9 bases between them. Original analysis: Counts of nucleated cells, estimated from reference gene primer amplification, were obtained. Produced via immunoSEQ multiplex PCR; TCRdb's table is partial and in-frame only. The V and J calls and the clone size are those of that table, but D and trimming were determined from the DNA. Among some 350,000 clones, around 87% were seen once, and the ten largest hold around 6%. Enrolment of Seattle patients took place during active infection, and they were followed longitudinally.

This sequence was found in a woman in her 50s with COVID-19, enrolled during active disease. The sequenced sample was peripheral blood. The V gene is TRBV11-3, the J gene TRBJ2-3, with D perhaps matching TRBD2 (5 bases). The CDR3 is CASSSRAGTDTQYF. The CDR3 region has the DNA TGTGCCAGCAGCTCGCGGGCGGGCACAGATACGCAGTATTTT.